Below, 10 T cell receptor beta chains from the same sample are listed, as sequenced in a study of beta chain features in type 1 diabetes. The authors reverse transcribed all of the isolated RNA, so sequencing captured expressed TCRB transcripts. Assay: immunoSEQ multiplex PCR; the TCRdb copy retains only in-frame clones and omits some. The sample includes about 350,000 clones, about 19% seen only once; the top ten take 0.044%. Sequenced material: naive CD4+ T cells from blood. The receptors originated from a young woman in good health.

This clone came up a few times. This chain joins TRBV7-8 and TRBJ1-2, with D maybe TRBD1 (5 bases). Trimming left V 0 bases short and J 5 bases short, with 13 bases between. This CDR3 has 15 residues. Germline V gene lookup returns CDR1 SGHVS and CDR2 FQNEAQ. CDR3 coding DNA: TGTGCCAGCAGCTTAGCCAGGGCCCCTGAATATGGCTACACCTTC. Residues: CASSLARAPEYGYTF.

For the CDR3, the DNA is TGTGCCAGTAGTTCACGACTAGCGGGGGGACTCAATACGCAGTATTTT. Its translation: CASSSRLAGGLNTQYF. The chain joins TRBV19 to TRBJ2-3, with TRBD2 matching over 13 bases. Germline V gene sequence: CDR1 LNHDA, CDR2 SQIVND (reference sequence). V lost 5 bases, J lost 7 bases, and 9 bases stayed unmatched. The CDR3 is 16 residues long.

The rearrangement joins TRBV29-1 to TRBJ2-7, with TRBD1 identical over 9 bases. The trim removed 4 bases at V and 4 bases at J, leaving 11 bases unmatched. Germline CDR1 reads SQVTM; CDR2 reads ANQGSEA. The CDR3 spans 15 residues. The CDR3, as DNA: TGCAGCGTTGGAGGAGGGGGACAGGGTCGATACGAGCAGTACTTC. Translating it yields CSVGGGGQGRYEQYF.

In its sample, this clone was seen a few times. Here the CDR3 DNA reads TGTGCCAGCAGTTCGGGACAGGGAGGTCAGCCCCAGCATTTT. Encoded protein: CASSSGQGGQPQHF. This chain links TRBV28 with TRBJ1-5, with 9 bases identical to TRBD1. Per the germline V gene, CDR1 is MDHEN and CDR2 is SYDVKM. After removal of 4 bases from V and 6 bases from J, the junction contained 4 bases not matched to a gene. The CDR3 spans 14 residues.

The chain combines TRBV4-2 with TRBJ2-7; tentatively, D is TRBD1 (6 bases). CDR1 and CDR2 from the germline V gene are LGHNA and YNFKEQ. CDR3 length: 14 residues. V lost 1 base and J lost 3, with 10 bases in between. The CDR3 here is CASSQGIGGYEQYF. The CDR3 bases are TGTGCCAGCAGCCAAGGGATAGGGGGCTACGAGCAGTACTTC.

This clone was observed a few times. This chain joins TRBV7-2 and TRBJ2-7; D not certain. With 3 bases removed from V and 0 bases from J, the gap between germline ends came to 12 bases. CDR3 size: 15 residues. Germline V lookup: CDR1 SGHTA, CDR2 FQGNSA. CDR3 sequence (DNA): TGTGCCAGCAGCTTCGAAACGGTTAGCTCCTACGAGCAGTACTTC. This translates into CASSFETVSSYEQYF.

The CDR3 coding sequence is TGTGCCAGCAGCACTACTAGAGATACGCAGTATTTT. Amino acids: CASSTTRDTQYF. The chain is built from TRBV7-2 and TRBJ2-3, with a weak D call TRBD2 (5 bases). V lost 5 bases, J lost 5 bases, and 8 bases lay in between. Germline V CDR1 and CDR2: SGHTA, FQGNSA. CDR3 length: 12 amino acids. Drawing the rest from reference TRBV7-2 and TRBJ2-3, the complete variable domain is GAGVSQSPSNKVTEKGKDVELRCDPISGHTALYWYRQSLGQGLEFLIYFQGNSAPDKSGLPSDRFSAERTGGSVSTLTIQRTQQEDSAVYLCASSTTRDTQYFGPGTRLTVL.

CDR3 in DNA: TGCGCCAGCAGTAAGGGGGCAACTAATGAAAAACTGTTTTTT. Protein sequence: CASSKGATNEKLFF. V usage is TRBV5-1 and J usage is TRBJ1-4; a possible D gene is TRBD1 (6 bases). The CDR3 extends over 14 amino acids. Germline V gene lookup returns CDR1 SGHRS and CDR2 YFSETQ. Trimming stripped 5 bases from V and 0 bases from J, with 8 bases between.

DNA of the CDR3: TGTGCCAGCAGCGTAGGTGCGCGGGATGGGTCGGAGACCCAGTACTTC. This sequence encodes CASSVGARDGSETQYF. This rearrangement joins TRBV9 to TRBJ2-5; maybe TRBD2 (6 bases). The germline V and J ends were trimmed by 0 bases and 5 bases, with 17 bases remaining between them. Germline loops: CDR1 SGDLS, CDR2 YYNGEE. The CDR3 spans 16 residues. Full variable domain (missing parts from reference TRBV9 and TRBJ2-5): DSGVTQTPKHLITATGQRVTLRCSPRSGDLSVYWYQQSLDQGLQFLIQYYNGEERAKGNILERFSAQQFPDLHSELNLSSLELGDSALYFCASSVGARDGSETQYFGPGTRLLVL.

This clone has only a few counts. V gene TRBV10-1 combines with J gene TRBJ1-1; D is perhaps TRBD1 (5 bases). The CDR3 length is 12 residues. The germline V gene encodes CDR1 WNHNN and CDR2 SYGVQD (reference sequence). Trimming shortened V by 10 bases and J by 1 base, and 10 bases separated the two germline ends. The CDR3 nucleotides read TGCGCCACCAGACAGAGGAACACTGAAGCTTTCTTT. Translating it yields CATRQRNTEAFF.